This TCR beta chain was documented in a study of T cells after posttransplantation cyclophosphamide. Clones were read by immunoSEQ multiplex PCR, and TCRdb kept only the in-frame ones, dropping some. This table has 10,000 to 15,000 clones, about 86% appearing once. Trimming removed 5 bases from V and 6 bases from J, with 16 bases in between. CDR1 and CDR2 (germline): MNHEY, SMNVEV (reference sequence). The CDR3 runs 15 residues. Study conclusions and caveats: Later post-transplant blood repertoires were often dominated by donor CD8+ memory clones. TRB clonality was highly associated with recipient CMV seropositivity and reactivation.

Control samples came 1 year after myeloablative marrow transplants with methotrexate plus calcineurin inhibitor. A note on this clone: Its specificity is not known.

The receptor was derived from a male patient aged 30 to 40 who received an allogeneic stem cell transplant from an unrelated donor, was CMV-positive, and had acute GVHD only. A share of the T cells may be of graft donor origin. J is TRBJ1-4 and V is TRBV27; tentative D call: TRBD1 (5 bases). Specimen: PBMCs, collected roughly 370 days after allogeneic stem cell transplant with calcineurin inhibitor and methotrexate. This CDR3 reads CASSRVAGNYEKLFF. Here the CDR3 DNA reads TGTGCCAGCAGTAGAGTGGCAGGGAACTATGAAAAACTGTTTTTT.